Presented here are 8 T cell receptor beta chains from one specimen sequenced in a study of shared clonotypes between healthy human individuals. Method: immunoSEQ multiplex PCR; TCRdb's copy keeps in-frame clones and lacks some. Of about 2 million clones listed, 90% to 95% are singletons. Sequencing used naive CD4+ T cells sorted from blood. Subset of the sample: CD45RA+ positively selected. The source is a man younger than 35 in good health.

The chain employs TRBV7-9 and TRBJ1-5; 9 bases are a match to TRBD1. Germline values: CDR1 SEHNR, CDR2 FQNEAQ (reference sequence). V shed 5 bases and J 3 bases; nucleotides not matched to a gene: 8. CDR3 length: 16 amino acids. CDR3 sequence: CASSISGTGINQPQHF. The DNA for the CDR3 is TGTGCCAGCAGCATCTCCGGGACAGGGATCAATCAGCCCCAGCATTTT.

This clone was recorded a few times. The same CDR3 arises from other DNA sequences in this sample as well. The genes are TRBV30 and TRBJ1-5; no firm D call. Germline loops: CDR1 GTSNPN, CDR2 SVGIG (reference sequence). The CDR3 spans 13 residues. Deletions cut 1 base from V and 4 bases from J, with 8 bases between. As DNA, the CDR3 is TGTGCCTGGAGTGAGACTGGGAATCAGCCCCAGCATTTT. It yields the protein CAWSETGNQPQHF.

V and J are TRBV19 and TRBJ1-2, with D possibly TRBD1 on 5 matching bases. There are 14 residues in the CDR3. Trimming removed 7 bases from V and 4 bases from J, with 16 bases in between. Germline V lookup: CDR1 LNHDA, CDR2 SQIVND (reference sequence). The CDR3 DNA is TGTGCCAGTAAGATAACAGGTCCCCTCTATGGCTACACCTTC. Translation: CASKITGPLYGYTF.

The V and J genes are TRBV10-3 and TRBJ2-7; TRBD1 matches 7 bases. CDR3 length: 14 amino acids. V lost 8 bases, J lost 3 bases, and 10 bases stayed unmatched. The germline gives CDR1 ENHRY, CDR2 SYGVKD. The CDR3 coding sequence is TGTGCCATCGGGAGTTCGACAGGGAGCTACGAGCAGTACTTC. It encodes CAIGSSTGSYEQYF.

The V gene is TRBV6-5, the J gene TRBJ2-3; D remains unclear. The germline V and J ends were trimmed by 6 bases and 5 bases, with 6 bases remaining between them. CDR3 length equals 11 residues. Germline loops: CDR1 MNHEY, CDR2 SVGAGI. The CDR3 spells CASSQLDTQYF. CDR3 bases: TGTGCCAGCAGCCAACTAGATACGCAGTATTTT.

The rearrangement uses TRBV5-1 and TRBJ2-5; weak D call: TRBD1 (5 bases). Germline CDR1 reads SGHRS; CDR2 reads YFSETQ. V lost 3 bases and J 2 bases, leaving 14 bases between the germline ends. This CDR3 is 15 amino acids long. CDR3 loop: CASSSIGHQQETQYF. The CDR3 nucleotides read TGCGCCAGCAGCTCGATCGGACATCAACAAGAGACCCAGTACTTC.

The CDR3 here is CASRDTGTSNQPQHF. The DNA of the CDR3 is TGTGCCAGCAGGGATACAGGGACCAGCAATCAGCCCCAGCATTTT. The rearrangement uses TRBV6-5 and TRBJ1-5; maybe TRBD1 (6 bases). V was pared by 6 bases and J by 1 base, with 13 bases between. The V gene's germline CDR1 is MNHEY and CDR2 SVGAGI. The CDR3 runs 15 residues.

The chain uses TRBV5-6 and TRBJ2-2; 8 nucleotides line up with TRBD1. CDR1 is SGHDT and CDR2 is YYEEEE in the germline V gene. Losses at the gene ends were 2 bases for V and 3 bases for J; bases not matched to a gene: 3. The length of the CDR3 is 15 residues. The CDR3 spells CASSLLDRDTGELFF. In DNA form, the CDR3 reads TGTGCCAGCAGCTTACTGGACAGGGACACCGGGGAGCTGTTTTTT.